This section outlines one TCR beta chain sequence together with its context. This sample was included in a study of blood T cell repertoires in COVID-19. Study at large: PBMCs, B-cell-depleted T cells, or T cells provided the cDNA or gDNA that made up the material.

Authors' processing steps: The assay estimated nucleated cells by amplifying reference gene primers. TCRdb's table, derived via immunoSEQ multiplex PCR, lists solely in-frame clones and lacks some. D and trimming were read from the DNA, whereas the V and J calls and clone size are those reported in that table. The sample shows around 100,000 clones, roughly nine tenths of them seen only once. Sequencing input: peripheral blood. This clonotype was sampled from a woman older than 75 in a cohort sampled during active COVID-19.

DNA of the CDR3: TGTGCCAGCAGTTACTCGGCCCGCCTCGATACGCAGTATTTT. Encoded protein: CASSYSARLDTQYF. V is TRBV6-5 and J is TRBJ2-3; D gene ambiguous. From germline, CDR1 is MNHEY and CDR2 SVGAGI. The CDR3 has 14 amino acids. The ends were cut back, 0 bases at V and 6 bases at J, with 10 bases in the middle.